This T cell receptor (beta chain) was profiled in a study of response to subunit inactivated influenza vaccine. One entry per CDR3 protein results from TCRdb running MiXCR on the RT-PCR reads. The sample lists 700,000 to 800,000 distinct CDR3 sequences, less than 20% occurring once. This CDR3 spans 13 amino acids. Germline V gives CDR1 MGHDK, CDR2 SYGVNS. The V end lost 6 bases, the J end lost 4 bases, and 11 bases lay between the germline ends. Only a few counts were recorded for this clonotype. Its antigen is not known. General observations from the study: There was a suggestion from the authors that each seasonal influenza vaccination recruits few new T cells.

The chain recombines TRBV25-1 with TRBJ2-3; TRBD1 might be the D (5 bases). The TCR originated in a man aged 45-60 years who received an inactivated influenza vaccine. Sequenced material: PBMCs from blood, taken more than 4 days after vaccination. CDR3 nucleotide sequence: TGTGCCAGCAGGGACATTCGCCCAGATACGCAGTATTTT. Protein sequence: CASRDIRPDTQYF.